Listed below are T cell receptor beta chains from one sample, sequenced in a study of spatial heterogeneity in lung cancer. TCRdb passed the 5' RACE reads through MiXCR, listing each CDR3 protein once. The profile covers roughly 7,400 distinct CDR3 sequences, with approximately 17% appearing a single time and about 12% taken by the ten largest. Sequencing used lung tumor tissue, obtained at surgery. Receptor source: a female donor with early-stage non-small cell lung cancer. CDR3s include the opening cysteine and the closing phenylalanine or tryptophan. A D gene is named only where the DNA matches it firmly. Part of the rows lack a size; the others show once, few, many or a class for expanded clones.

CDR3aa,CDR3nt,abundance,j_gene,v_gene,d_gene
CASSLGQGAGEQYF,TGCGCCAGCAGCCTGGGACAGGGGGCGGGCGAGCAGTACTTC,NA,TRBJ2-7,TRBV4-1,TRBD1
CASRATGANYGYTF,TGTGCCAGCAGGGCCACAGGGGCTAACTATGGCTACACCTTC,NA,TRBJ1-2,TRBV7-9,TRBD1
CASGGLKTGELFF,TGTGCCAGCGGAGGACTAAAAACCGGGGAGCTGTTTTTT,NA,TRBJ2-2,TRBV28,NA
CSASRTSGSYEQYF,TGCAGTGCTAGTCGAACTAGCGGTTCCTACGAGCAGTACTTC,medium-sized,TRBJ2-7,TRBV20-1,TRBD2
CASSLTTRTDTQYF,TGTGCCAGCAGCTTAACAACCCGCACAGATACGCAGTATTTT,few,TRBJ2-3,TRBV11-2,NA
CASSFRAGAYGYTF,TGTGCCAGCAGTTTCCGGGCGGGGGCCTATGGCTACACCTTC,NA,TRBJ1-2,TRBV27,NA
CASSTRGGGYTF,TGCGCCAGCAGCACGAGGGGCGGGGGCTACACCTTC,NA,TRBJ1-2,TRBV5-1,NA
CASTRSVGGAETQYF,TGTGCCAGTACCCGGTCAGTAGGGGGCGCGGAGACCCAGTACTTC,medium-sized,TRBJ2-5,TRBV28,TRBD1
CASSQVFGAGELFF,TGCGCCAGCAGCCAGGTGTTTGGGGCCGGGGAGCTGTTTTTT,medium-sized,TRBJ2-2,TRBV4-1,NA
CAWSVAGWIGQFF,TGTGCCTGGAGTGTAGCAGGGTGGATCGGTCAGTTCTTC,medium-sized,TRBJ2-1,TRBV30,NA
CASTETGTGRAFF,TGCGCCAGCACCGAAACCGGGACAGGGCGAGCTTTCTTT,few,TRBJ1-1,TRBV5-1,TRBD1
CASTPLRGRGEQYF,TGTGCCAGCACCCCCCTCCGGGGCCGTGGGGAGCAGTACTTC,NA,TRBJ2-7,TRBV6-6,NA
CASSVGRGDIQYF,TGTGCCAGCAGTGTCGGACGGGGAGACATTCAGTACTTC,NA,TRBJ2-4,TRBV2,NA
CASSPRQGATEAFF,TGTGCCAGCAGCCCCCGACAGGGGGCAACTGAAGCTTTCTTT,NA,TRBJ1-1,TRBV7-2,TRBD1
CASSQVASGNIQYF,TGCGCCAGCAGCCAAGTGGCTAGCGGAAACATTCAGTACTTC,few,TRBJ2-4,TRBV4-1,TRBD2
CASSQGNGYTF,TGTGCCAGCAGTCAGGGGAATGGCTACACCTTC,NA,TRBJ1-2,TRBV28,NA
CSAPPLAGLTDTQYF,TGCAGTGCCCCCCCTCTAGCGGGGCTCACAGATACGCAGTATTTT,few,TRBJ2-3,TRBV20-1,TRBD2
CASSLGDTTYGYTF,TGCGCCAGCAGCTTGGGGGACACCACCTATGGCTACACCTTC,NA,TRBJ1-2,TRBV5-1,NA
CASSLATGQRETQYF,TGCGCCAGCAGCTTGGCCACGGGCCAGCGGGAGACCCAGTACTTC,few,TRBJ2-5,TRBV5-1,NA
CASSQDGQGRQPQHF,TGTGCCAGCAGCCAAGATGGACAGGGCAGACAGCCCCAGCATTTT,NA,TRBJ1-5,TRBV4-2,TRBD1
CASSLHTGGMTDTQYF,TGTGCCAGCAGCTTACACACAGGGGGGATGACAGATACGCAGTATTTT,few,TRBJ2-3,TRBV13,TRBD1
CASSLGGRGTEAFF,TGTGCCAGCAGTTTGGGGGGCCGGGGCACTGAAGCTTTCTTT,few,TRBJ1-1,TRBV6-5,NA
CASSEMGRTGYEQYF,TGTGCCAGCAGTGAAATGGGGCGCACAGGTTACGAGCAGTACTTC,few,TRBJ2-7,TRBV25-1,NA
CASSLERGTEAFF,TGTGCCAGCAGCTTGGAAAGGGGGACTGAAGCTTTCTTT,NA,TRBJ1-1,TRBV7-3,NA
CASSLRGYEQYF,TGTGCCAGCAGCTTAAGAGGGTACGAGCAGTACTTC,medium-sized,TRBJ2-7,TRBV5-6,NA
CAGADRDTDTQYF,TGTGCCGGTGCGGATCGGGACACAGATACGCAGTATTTT,NA,TRBJ2-3,TRBV12-3/TRBV12-4,NA
CASSILGKQYF,TGTGCCAGCAGCATTTTGGGGAAGCAGTATTTT,NA,TRBJ2-3,TRBV28,NA
CASSLTGTNYGYTF,TGTGCCAGCAGCTTGACAGGGACTAACTATGGCTACACCTTC,few,TRBJ1-2,TRBV7-2,TRBD1
CASSHRDRANYGYTF,TGTGCCAGCAGCCACCGGGACAGAGCTAACTATGGCTACACCTTC,NA,TRBJ1-2,TRBV3-1,TRBD1
CSGRQGSEAFF,TGCAGCGGGCGACAGGGCTCTGAAGCTTTCTTT,NA,TRBJ1-1,TRBV29-1,TRBD1
CASSQDRDSPLHF,TGCGCCAGCAGCCAAGATCGGGATTCACCCCTCCACTTT,NA,TRBJ1-6,TRBV4-3,NA
CASSHGTGVGTDTQYF,TGCGCCAGCAGCCACGGGACGGGGGTAGGAACAGATACGCAGTATTTT,medium-sized,TRBJ2-3,TRBV4-1,NA
CASSHQRGRGYGYTF,TGCGCCAGCAGCCATCAAAGGGGGCGCGGCTATGGCTACACCTTC,few,TRBJ1-2,TRBV4-1,TRBD1